The present TCR beta chain was sequenced within a study of blood T cell repertoires in COVID-19. Study-wide background: Sample material is recorded as cDNA or gDNA derived from T cells, B-cell-depleted T cells, or PBMCs.

The CDR3 runs 14 residues. Germline-derived CDR1 and CDR2 are MNHEY and SVGEGT. V was pared by 2 bases and J by 2 bases, with 10 bases between. Source study methods: The assay estimated nucleated cells by amplifying reference gene primers. Some clones are missing from TCRdb's copy, which holds only in-frame ones; the method was immunoSEQ multiplex PCR. The V and J calls and clone size were taken over from that table, and D and trimming were inferred from the DNA. The table includes over 100,000 clones, 85% detected once. Sequenced sample: peripheral blood. The clonotype originates from a man older than 75 with acute or convalescent COVID-19. The rearrangement uses TRBV6-2 or TRBV6-3 and TRBJ2-7; maybe TRBD1 (5 bases). CDR3 sequence (DNA): TGTGCCAGCAGTTACGCAGGGAACCCCTACGAGCAGTACTTC. Residues: CASSYAGNPYEQYF.